This is a list of T cell receptor beta chains from one sample in a study of response to subunit inactivated influenza vaccine. TCRdb re-called the RT-PCR reads through MiXCR, storing one row per CDR3 protein. The sample comprises some 640,000 distinct CDR3 sequences, approximately 15% of which are singletons, and 5.5% to 8% rests with the top ten. The source was PBMCs from blood, collected around 15 days before vaccination. The receptor set was obtained from a man in his fifties or sixties who received an inactivated influenza vaccine. Each CDR3 is given with its conserved first and last residue. D genes are given only for firm matches. Only part of the rows carry a size: once, few, many, or a class if the clone is expanded.

j_call | d_call | v_call | clone_size | cdr3_aa | cdr3_nt
TRBJ2-1 | - | TRBV4-3 | many | CASSQEADSSYNEQFF | TGCGCCAGCAGCCAAGAAGCGGATAGCTCCTACAATGAGCAGTTCTTC
TRBJ2-1 | TRBD2 | TRBV7-3 | - | CASSPAGGLNEQFF | TGTGCCAGCAGCCCAGCGGGAGGTCTAAATGAGCAGTTCTTC
TRBJ1-5 | - | TRBV6-1 | - | CASSDATKVTQHF | TGTGCCAGCAGTGATGCAACTAAAGTAACCCAGCATTTT
TRBJ2-2 | TRBD1 | TRBV7-8 | - | CASSTRQGAYVGELFF | TGTGCCAGCAGCACTCGACAGGGGGCATATGTCGGGGAGCTGTTTTTT
TRBJ1-1 | - | TRBV6-1 | few | CASRAGGEAFF | TGTGCCAGCAGAGCAGGAGGTGAAGCTTTCTTT
TRBJ1-6 | - | TRBV5-1 | - | CASSSDGRSYNSPLHF | TGCGCCAGCAGCTCCGACGGTAGGTCCTATAATTCACCCCTCCACTTT
TRBJ2-5 | TRBD1 | TRBV5-6 | few | CASSFLTGSETQYF | TGTGCCAGCAGCTTTTTGACAGGGTCGGAGACCCAGTACTTC
TRBJ2-3 | TRBD2 | TRBV20-1 | - | CSAPARGGRGTDTQYF | TGCAGTGCTCCCGCCCGGGGGGGGCGCGGAACAGATACGCAGTATTTT
TRBJ1-6 | - | TRBV5-1 | - | CASSLEASFDSPLHF | TGCGCCAGCAGCTTGGAAGCCTCTTTTGACTCACCCCTCCACTTT
TRBJ2-7 | - | TRBV27 | - | CASSFAAAGYPYEQYF | TGTGCCAGCAGTTTTGCGGCCGCCGGATACCCCTACGAGCAGTACTTC
TRBJ2-3 | - | TRBV29-1 | once | CSVEILYTKGRDTQYF | TGCAGCGTTGAAATCCTCTATACCAAAGGAAGAGATACGCAGTATTTT
TRBJ1-2 | TRBD1 | TRBV18 | - | CASSHDRAGYTF | TGTGCCAGCTCTCACGACAGGGCTGGCTACACCTTC
TRBJ1-2 | - | TRBV5-4 | - | CASSLFTDLYGYTF | TGTGCCAGCAGCTTGTTTACGGATCTCTATGGCTACACCTTC
TRBJ1-2 | - | TRBV7-2 | - | CASSLARGDTYGYTF | TGTGCCAGCAGCTTAGCAAGGGGAGATACCTATGGCTACACCTTC
TRBJ2-3 | - | TRBV7-2 | - | CASSPSISSTDTQYF | TGTGCCAGCAGCCCCTCCATCTCTAGCACAGATACGCAGTATTTT
TRBJ1-2 | - | TRBV27 | few | CASSLEGFSTPYGYTF | TGTGCCAGCAGTTTGGAAGGTTTCTCCACGCCCTATGGCTACACCTTC
TRBJ2-5 | - | TRBV10-2 | few | CASSESRSETQYF | TGCGCCAGCAGTGAGAGTAGATCCGAGACCCAGTACTTC
TRBJ2-1 | TRBD2 | TRBV29-1 | few | CSVVKTSGASYNEQFF | TGCAGCGTTGTAAAGACTAGCGGAGCAAGTTACAATGAGCAGTTCTTC
TRBJ2-3 | - | TRBV20-1 | - | CSARARKRSPRGTDTQYF | TGCAGTGCTAGAGCTAGGAAGCGGAGTCCCAGGGGCACAGATACGCAGTATTTT
TRBJ1-2 | TRBD1 | TRBV12-3/TRBV12-4 | - | CASSLLGTGDYGYTF | TGTGCCAGCAGTTTATTGGGGACAGGGGACTATGGCTACACCTTC
TRBJ2-5 | - | TRBV4-3 | few | CASSQEDRGRETQYF | TGCGCCAGCAGCCAAGAAGATCGGGGGCGAGAGACCCAGTACTTC
TRBJ1-2 | - | TRBV4-1 | - | CASSQDSGTYYGYTF | TGCGCCAGCAGCCAAGATTCCGGGACATACTATGGCTACACCTTC
TRBJ2-5 | - | TRBV5-1 | - | CASSLVSGDQYF | TGCGCCAGCAGCTTGGTTTCGGGGGACCAGTACTTC
TRBJ1-1 | TRBD1 | TRBV14 | - | CASSPDRAAWAFF | TGTGCCAGCAGCCCGGACAGGGCGGCCTGGGCTTTCTTT
TRBJ2-7 | TRBD2 | TRBV29-1 | - | CSVEDKAGGPTGSYEQYF | TGCAGCGTTGAAGATAAGGCGGGAGGACCGACGGGGTCCTACGAGCAGTACTTC
TRBJ2-7 | TRBD2 | TRBV28 | - | CASSAGGSLPEQYF | TGTGCCAGCAGTGCTGGCGGGAGTCTCCCCGAGCAGTACTTC
TRBJ2-3 | TRBD2 | TRBV20-1 | few | CSARLDRRLAARDTQYF | TGCAGTGCTAGACTTGACAGAAGACTAGCGGCCCGAGATACGCAGTATTTT
TRBJ2-7 | TRBD1 | TRBV12-3/TRBV12-4 | few | CASSTGTGGSYEQYF | TGTGCCAGCAGTACCGGGACAGGGGGCTCCTACGAGCAGTACTTC